The 8 T cell receptor beta chains below come from one sample, sequenced in a study of vaccination effects on CD4 cells after COVID-19. Data came from immunoSEQ multiplex PCR; TCRdb stores just in-frame clones and leaves some out. The sample consists of tens of thousands of clones, more than 70% of them appearing once. What these receptors recognize is not known. Antigen-specific CD4+ T cells expanded by the ViraFEST assay with viral peptide pools were then sequenced. Having been cultured for around ten days, the cells underwent CD4+ T cell isolation. Vaccine recipients, nucleocapsid antibody negative, had no prior SARS-CoV-2 infection. Here the sequenced sample was CD4+ T cells from PBMCs cultured with HCoV-NL63 spike peptides, taken before COVID-19 vaccination. The receptors originated from a human donor who received a COVID-19 vaccine.

The V gene is TRBV6-5, the J gene TRBJ2-2; D is ambiguous. The CDR3 extends over 15 amino acids. Germline CDR1 is MNHEY and CDR2 is SVGAGI. V lost 5 bases, J lost 0 bases, and 10 bases lay in between. The CDR3 spells CASSRGRSNTGELFF. The DNA for the CDR3 is TGTGCCAGCAGTCGAGGACGGTCGAACACCGGGGAGCTGTTTTTT.

The chain links TRBV19 to TRBJ2-3; 11 bases line up with TRBD1. Germline values: CDR1 LNHDA, CDR2 SQIVND (reference sequence). CDR3 length: 15 residues. V shed 5 bases and J 4 bases; nucleotides not matched to a gene: 5. The CDR3 region has the DNA TGTGCCAGTAGTCGGAGGACAGGGGGCGCAGATACGCAGTATTTT. This codes for CASSRRTGGADTQYF.

This clone was observed a few times. The chain carries TRBV4-1 and TRBJ2-5; TRBD1 or TRBD2 may be the D gene (7 bases each). Germline assignment: CDR1 MGHRA and CDR2 YSYEKL. Trimming removed 1 base from V and 4 bases from J, with 16 bases in between. The CDR3 has 16 amino acids. The CDR3 loop reads CASSQVYRGGRETQYF. As DNA, the CDR3 is TGCGCCAGCAGCCAAGTTTACAGGGGAGGGAGAGAGACCCAGTACTTC.

V gene TRBV27 combines with J gene TRBJ2-3; no reliable D call. This CDR3 has 14 residues. CDR1 is MNHEY and CDR2 is SMNVEV in the germline V gene (reference sequence). With 7 bases removed from V and 2 bases from J, the gap between germline ends came to 13 bases. CDR3: CASTPRPSTDTQYF. The DNA of the CDR3 is TGTGCCAGCACCCCAAGGCCCTCCACAGATACGCAGTATTTT.

This clone was counted only a few times. The genes are TRBV6-5 and TRBJ1-5, with D perhaps matching TRBD1 (5 bases). Germline assignment: CDR1 MNHEY and CDR2 SVGAGI. This CDR3 spans 15 amino acids. The V end lost 7 bases, the J end lost 1 base, and 14 bases lay between the germline ends. The CDR3: CASILFWDSNQPQHF. The CDR3 region has the DNA TGTGCCAGCATATTGTTCTGGGACAGCAATCAGCCCCAGCATTTT.

This chain joins TRBV12-5 and TRBJ2-2; D may be TRBD1 (5 bases). Germline V CDR1 and CDR2: LGHNT, FRNRAP. The CDR3 is made up of 13 amino acids. Trimming shortened V by 5 bases and J by 6 bases, and 10 bases separated the two germline ends. For the CDR3, the DNA is TGTGCTAGTGGTGCCAGGGTTGCCGGGGAGCTGTTTTTT. It is translated as CASGARVAGELFF.

This clone appeared a few times. The rearrangement links TRBV7-9 to TRBJ2-3; D is possibly TRBD2 (5 bases). Germline V gene data show CDR1 as SEHNR and CDR2 as FQNEAQ (reference sequence). The ends were cut back, 7 bases at V and 1 base at J, with 9 bases in the middle. There are 13 residues in the CDR3. Here the CDR3 DNA reads TGTGCCAGCACCCCCGGGGGCACAGATACGCAGTATTTT. Translating gives CASTPGGTDTQYF.

J is TRBJ2-2 and V is TRBV9; no clear D gene. This CDR3 has 14 amino acids. The V gene's germline CDR1 is SGDLS and CDR2 YYNGEE. V lost 0 bases and J lost 4, with 7 bases in between. CDR3 in DNA: TGTGCCAGCAGCGTAGCCCCGGGCACCGGGGAGCTGTTTTTT. It translates to CASSVAPGTGELFF.